The 5 T cell receptor beta chains listed next were all sequenced from one sample in a study of T cell repertoires in cytomegalovirus infection. Each CDR3 protein gets one entry after TCRdb re-called the reads with MiXCR. Among around 100,000 distinct CDR3 sequences listed, 10% were seen once. Antigen specificity for these receptors is unknown. Sequencing used PBMCs, sequenced either directly or after in vitro stimulation (not recorded which). The receptor set was obtained from a human donor in good health (CMV status not recorded). Some clones in this sample may be carry-over from other donors' samples.

This clonotype was observed at least ten times. The chain recombines TRBV7-2 with TRBJ2-3; a weak D match, TRBD2 (6 bases). CDR1 SGHTA and CDR2 FQGNSA come from the germline V gene. The CDR3 runs 14 residues. The V gene lost 1 base and the J gene lost 3 bases, with 8 bases spanning the gap. The CDR3, as DNA: TGTGCCAGCAGCTTAGTAGCGGATACAGATACGCAGTATTTT. Protein sequence: CASSLVADTDTQYF.

This clonotype was seen ten or more times. The chain joins TRBV29-1 to TRBJ2-5; 8 nucleotides match TRBD2. The CDR3 has 14 residues. With V trimmed by 4 bases and J by 4 bases, 8 bases remained unmatched. CDR1 is SQVTM and CDR2 is ANQGSEA in the germline V gene. CDR3 in DNA: TGCAGCGTTGTTCCAGCGGGAGAGGGAGAGACCCAGTACTTC. Translation: CSVVPAGEGETQYF.

This clonotype was seen repeatedly, ten times or more. V and J are TRBV7-2 and TRBJ2-5; TRBD1 matches at 10 bases. The length of the CDR3 is 18 residues. Germline V gene lookup returns CDR1 SGHTA and CDR2 FQGNSA. V lost 5 bases and J lost 1; bases outside the gene matches: 13. The CDR3 DNA follows: TGTGCCAGCAGCCAAAACTTTGGGACAGGGGCGGTCCAAGAGACCCAGTACTTC. Its protein product is CASSQNFGTGAVQETQYF.

This clonotype was detected many times. The rearrangement links TRBV7-2 to TRBJ2-2; D uncertain. The CDR3 is 13 amino acids. V gave up 3 bases and J gave up 3 bases, with 5 bases separating them. Germline V gene data show CDR1 as SGHTA and CDR2 as FQGNSA. The CDR3 is CASSFTYTGELFF. As DNA, the CDR3 is TGTGCCAGCAGCTTTACTTACACCGGGGAGCTGTTTTTT.

A few counts support this clonotype. The chain employs TRBV5-1 and TRBJ2-1, with D perhaps matching TRBD2 (6 bases). Looked up from germline, CDR1 is SGHRS and CDR2 is YFSETQ. Between the trimmed V and J ends, which lost 3 bases and 10 bases, there was a span of 20 bases. The CDR3 loop spans 15 amino acids. DNA for the CDR3: TGCGCCAGCAGCTCCTTCCTCGGACTACATGAGGAGCAGTTCTTC. It encodes CASSSFLGLHEEQFF.